The T cell receptor (beta chain) under discussion was sequenced for a study of CD4 T cells in relation to SARS-CoV-2 and coronaviruses. This clone was seen only a few times. Its antigen is unknown. For approximately eleven days, 10^5 sorted CD4+ cells grew with T cell-depleted PBMCs and CEF. CDR1 KGHSH and CDR2 LQKENI come from the germline V gene. Trimming left V 5 bases short and J 5 bases short, with 10 bases between. This CDR3 contains 13 residues. Sequencing was performed with immunoSEQ multiplex PCR; in TCRdb, only in-frame clones are kept and a portion is missing. The sample records tens of thousands of clones, 70% to 80% being singletons. Study-level findings and limits: Culture-expanded clones reflect memory recall rather than primary priming during culture. No crossreactivity against non-spike viral proteins was tested here.

The chain uses TRBV18 and TRBJ1-5; D is perhaps TRBD1 (6 bases). The source material was memory CD4+ T cells from PBMCs, cultured in vitro. The sequence came from an adult with COVID-19. The CDR3 reads CASSEGEDQPQHF. Written as DNA, the CDR3 is TGTGCCAGCTCAGAGGGGGAGGATCAGCCCCAGCATTTT.